A single sample is the source of the 5 T cell receptor beta chains below, sequenced in a study of CXCR3-negative and CXCR3-positive naive CD8 T cells. 5' RACE that incorporated UMI labels was used to prepare the TRB cDNA libraries. TCRdb re-called the 5' RACE reads and gives one entry per CDR3 protein, without DNA. This sample's table has roughly 65,000 distinct CDR3 sequences. Whole-study findings and limits: TRB CDR3s were more hydrophobic in CXCR3-positive than in CXCR3-negative naive cells.

These receptors have no identified antigens. The sequenced material came from naive CXCR3+ CD8+ T cells from blood. Subset in this sample: CD45RO-CCR7+CD27+CD95- naive CD8+ T cells expressing CXCR3 (TNR3+). These receptors came from a human donor in good health. Some clones in this sample may be carry-over from other donors' samples.

The gene calls are TRBV29-1 and TRBJ2-1; TCRdb indicates TRBD1, and absent DNA this call remains unverified. Per the germline V gene, CDR1 is SQVTM and CDR2 is ANQGSEA. The CDR3 consists of 15 residues. The chain's CDR3 is CSVEEGTLRYNEQFF.

The chain recombines TRBV12-3 or TRBV12-4 with TRBJ2-3. The CDR3 is made up of 15 amino acids. The CDR3 sequence is CASSTATVYTDTQYF.

The genes are TRBV27 and TRBJ2-3; TCRdb's D gene call, TRBD2, goes unchecked for lack of DNA. The germline gives CDR1 MNHEY, CDR2 SMNVEV (reference sequence). This CDR3 has 13 residues. This CDR3 is CASSRTSGDLVDF.

The chain is built from TRBV6-5 and TRBJ2-1; TCRdb's D gene call, TRBD1, goes unchecked for lack of DNA. This CDR3 is built from 13 residues. Per the germline V gene, CDR1 is MNHEY and CDR2 is SVGAGI. CDR3 residues: CASTPGPYNEQFF.

The V and J genes are TRBV7-9 and TRBJ2-1; the TCRdb D gene call, TRBD2, has no DNA to confirm it. The CDR3 extends over 14 amino acids. Germline values: CDR1 SEHNR, CDR2 FQNEAQ (reference sequence). This CDR3 is CASSPEAAYNSQFF.